Below, one T cell receptor (beta chain) is given with its context. What it binds is not known. These data originate in a study of blood T cells in healthy people across ages. Notes on the study in general: Since the PBMCs were unsorted, naive and antigen-experienced cells could not be conclusively compared. Age advanced and TCR beta diversity per million T cells fell, roughly linearly.

J gave up 4 bases and V 4 bases, and 4 bases lay outside the gene matches. Germline lookup yields CDR1 SQVTM and CDR2 ANQGSEA. There are 12 residues in the CDR3. Together with a sample-barcoded 5' primer, a J-beta primer mix was included in a second PCR lasting roughly 6 to 12 cycles. TCRdb analysed the 5' RACE reads with MiXCR anew, one entry per CDR3 protein. The sample lists roughly 1.4 million distinct CDR3 sequences, approximately 60% occurring once. Each sample used at least 6.5 million PBMCs. Total RNA was extracted at no less than 5.5 micrograms per sample. Sequences were obtained from blood. The clonotype comes from a man aged 18 to 29 in good health. The chain joins TRBV29-1 to TRBJ2-7, with TRBD1 identical over 7 bases. CDR3 sequence: CSVVTGLYEQYF. CDR3 DNA: TGCAGCGTTGTGACAGGGTTGTACGAGCAGTACTTC.